Presented here are 11 T cell receptor beta chains from one specimen sequenced in a study of blood T cell repertoires in COVID-19. Using immunoSEQ multiplex PCR, the repertoire was profiled, and TCRdb retains in-frame clones only, with some absent. The table includes 150,000 to 200,000 clones, around 85% detected once. The sequencing sample was made of peripheral blood. Receptors were obtained from a human donor with active or convalescent COVID-19. The donor label of this sample is uncertain.

The rearrangement links TRBV6-1 to TRBJ1-5; D is unresolved. V dropped 2 bases and J dropped 7 bases, with 6 bases sitting between them. The CDR3 spans 12 residues. Germline V lookup: CDR1 MNHNS, CDR2 SASEGT. The CDR3 region has the DNA TGTGCCAGCAGTGAATCGGGACAGCCCCAGCATTTT. It is translated as CASSESGQPQHF.

This clone occurred a few times. The rearrangement joins TRBV7-3 to TRBJ1-1; 7 positions match TRBD1. Germline CDR1 is SGHTA and CDR2 is FQGTGA. This CDR3 is built from 16 residues. V shed 2 bases, J shed 5 bases, and the junction held 11 bases outside the gene matches. CDR3 sequence reads: CASSLLGGGGGTEAFF. CDR3 DNA sequence: TGTGCCAGCAGCTTATTAGGGGGCGGTGGTGGGACTGAAGCTTTCTTT.

The genes are TRBV30 and TRBJ2-7; a weak D match, TRBD2 (5 bases). Deletions cut 0 bases from V and 6 bases from J, with 18 bases between. The V gene's germline CDR1 is GTSNPN and CDR2 SVGIG (reference sequence). The CDR3 spans 15 residues. The CDR3 coding sequence is TGTGCCTGGAGTGTTTTGCGGGTCGATACGTCCGAGCAGTACTTC. This translates into CAWSVLRVDTSEQYF.

The count of this clone is one. The chain carries TRBV19 and TRBJ1-5; 10 nucleotides align to TRBD1. Germline loops: CDR1 LNHDA, CDR2 SQIVND (reference sequence). The CDR3 covers 21 residues. V was clipped by 3 bases and J by 0 bases; unmatched bases: 17. Written as DNA, the CDR3 is TGTGCCAGTAGTATGGCCCGTATTATGTTCGGGACAGGGGCTAGCAATCAGCCCCAGCATTTT. Its translation is CASSMARIMFGTGASNQPQHF.

This clone was seen a few times. This chain links TRBV13 with TRBJ1-6; no definite D call. The CDR3 has 16 residues. CDR1 is PRHDT, CDR2 FYEKMQ, per germline (reference sequence). Deletions cut 4 bases from V and 0 bases from J, with 10 bases between. CDR3 sequence reads: CASSSLRNSYNSPLHF. The DNA of the CDR3 is TGTGCCAGCAGCTCCTTGCGGAACTCCTATAATTCACCCCTCCACTTT. The full variable domain, with the rest looked up from reference TRBV13 and TRBJ1-6, is AAGVIQSPRHLIKEKRETATLKCYPIPRHDTVYWYQQGPGQDPQFLISFYEKMQSDKGSIPDRFSAQQFSDYHSELNMSSLELGDSALYFCASSSLRNSYNSPLHFGNGTRLTVT.

The CDR3 spells CASSGLAGVSSYNEQFF. The CDR3 nucleotides are TGTGCCAGCAGTGGACTAGCGGGAGTCAGCTCCTACAATGAGCAGTTCTTC. The genes are TRBV25-1 and TRBJ2-1, with TRBD2 identical over 12 bases. Germline CDR1 is MGHDK and CDR2 is SYGVNS. The CDR3 runs 17 residues. J gave up 0 bases and V 4 bases, and 4 bases lay outside the gene matches.

This chain joins TRBV4-1 and TRBJ2-7; no reliable D call. CDR3 length: 15 residues. V was trimmed by 1 base and J by 3 bases, leaving 13 bases between them. Germline CDR1 and CDR2: MGHRA and YSYEKL. The CDR3 DNA sequence: TGCGCCAGCAGCCAAGGCAGAGGTGTAGGCTACGAGCAGTACTTC. It specifies CASSQGRGVGYEQYF.

This clone has just one count. CDR3 amino acids: CASSRGMGYNEQFF. In DNA, the CDR3 is TGTGCCAGTAGCAGGGGGATGGGCTACAATGAGCAGTTCTTC. The chain employs TRBV19 and TRBJ2-1; 7 nucleotides line up with TRBD1. Trimming at V came to 6 bases and at J to 3 bases, leaving 5 bases not matched to a gene. The CDR3 is 14 residues long. Germline lookup yields CDR1 LNHDA and CDR2 SQIVND (reference sequence).

This chain connects TRBV6-5 to TRBJ2-4, with TRBD2 matching 7 bases. With V trimmed by 4 bases and J by 8 bases, 5 bases remained unmatched. CDR3 size: 13 residues. Per germline, CDR1 MNHEY and CDR2 SVGAGI. CDR3 amino acids: CASSSAGEDIQYF. CDR3 in DNA: TGTGCCAGCAGTTCGGCGGGGGAGGACATTCAGTACTTC.

The V call is TRBV5-4, the J call TRBJ2-3, with D possibly TRBD1 on 5 matching bases. The CDR3 is 15 amino acids. In germline, CDR1 is SGHNT, CDR2 YYREEE (reference sequence). V lost 2 bases and J lost 0, with 10 bases in between. The CDR3 is CASSLAGPSTDTQYF. CDR3 DNA sequence: TGTGCCAGCAGCTTAGCAGGGCCTAGCACAGATACGCAGTATTTT.

V is TRBV9 and J is TRBJ2-5; D uncertain. The CDR3 has 13 amino acids. The germline V and J ends were trimmed by 1 base and 4 bases, with 8 bases remaining between them. CDR1 SGDLS and CDR2 YYNGEE come from the germline V gene. The CDR3 here is CASSVLGIETQYF. The CDR3 DNA follows: TGTGCCAGCAGCGTACTAGGTATAGAGACCCAGTACTTC.